This T cell receptor beta chain was found in a study of somatic mutations in cytotoxic T cells in rheumatoid arthritis. Clones were sequenced by immunoSEQ multiplex PCR, and TCRdb holds only the in-frame ones, with some missing. This repertoire shows about 15,000 clones, roughly 72% found once; its top ten account for roughly a tenth. Positively selected by magnetic beads, CD4+ and CD8+ cells were purity-checked by flow cytometry. The germline V and J ends were trimmed by 3 bases and 4 bases, with 16 bases remaining between them. Germline assignment: CDR1 SGHDT and CDR2 YYEEEE. The length of the CDR3 is 16 residues.

The sequenced sample was CD8+ T cells sorted from blood. The genes are TRBV5-6 and TRBJ2-2, with a tentative D call TRBD2 (5 bases). This TCR was recovered from an adult with rheumatoid arthritis. The CDR3 loop is CASSSIRGRVTGELFF. The CDR3 nucleotides read TGTGCCAGCAGCTCAATTAGAGGGCGAGTCACCGGGGAGCTGTTTTTT.